The clone carrying this TCR beta chain was found once. This entry comes from a study of blood T cell repertoires in COVID-19. Study background: Nucleic acid was either cDNA or gDNA, and it came from T cells, B-cell-depleted T cells, or PBMCs.

Authors' data handling: Reference gene primer amplification in the assay estimated nucleated cell counts. Clones were read by immunoSEQ multiplex PCR, and TCRdb kept only the in-frame ones, dropping some. The V and J calls and clone size are taken from that table; D and trimming were inferred from the DNA. This table has approximately 340,000 clones, over 80% appearing once. This clonotype was sampled from a man younger than 40 with COVID-19, enrolled during active disease. Sequencing was carried out using peripheral blood.

Here the CDR3 DNA reads TGTGCCAGCAGTAAAACAGCACCCTATGGCTACACCTTC. This translates into CASSKTAPYGYTF. This chain joins TRBV27 and TRBJ1-2; no definite D call. Germline V gene data show CDR1 as MNHEY and CDR2 as SMNVEV (reference sequence). The CDR3 has 13 residues. V lost 5 bases and J 4 bases, leaving 11 bases between the germline ends.